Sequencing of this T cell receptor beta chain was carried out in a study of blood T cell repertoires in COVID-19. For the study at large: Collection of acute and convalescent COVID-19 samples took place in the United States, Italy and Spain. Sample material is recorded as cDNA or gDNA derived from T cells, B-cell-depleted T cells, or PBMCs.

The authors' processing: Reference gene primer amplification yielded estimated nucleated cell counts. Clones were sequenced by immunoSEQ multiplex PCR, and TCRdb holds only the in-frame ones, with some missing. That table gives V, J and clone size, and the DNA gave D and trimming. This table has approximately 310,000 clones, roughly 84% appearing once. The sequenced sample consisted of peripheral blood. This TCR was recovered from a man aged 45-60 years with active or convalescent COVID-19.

DNA of the CDR3: TGTGCCAGCAGCTTAGAAGGGGGCTCCTACAATGAGCAGTTCTTC. Amino acid sequence: CASSLEGGSYNEQFF. The gene calls are TRBV7-2 and TRBJ2-1; tentative D call: TRBD1 (6 bases). CDR1 and CDR2 from the germline V gene are SGHTA and FQGNSA. There are 15 residues in the CDR3. Trimming took 1 base from V and 0 from J, leaving 7 bases between them.